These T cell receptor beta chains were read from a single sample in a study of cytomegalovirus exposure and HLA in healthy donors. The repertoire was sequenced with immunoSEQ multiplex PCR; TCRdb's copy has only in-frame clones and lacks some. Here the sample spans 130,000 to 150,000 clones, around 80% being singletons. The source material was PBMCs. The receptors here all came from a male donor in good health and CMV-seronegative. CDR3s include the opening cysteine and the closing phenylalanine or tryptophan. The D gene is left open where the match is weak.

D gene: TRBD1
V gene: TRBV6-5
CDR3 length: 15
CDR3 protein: CASIPGQGINQPQHF

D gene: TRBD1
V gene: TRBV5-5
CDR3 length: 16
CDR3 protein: CASSVTGTGDFYGYTF

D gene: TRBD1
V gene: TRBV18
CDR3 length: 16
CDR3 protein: CASSPDGTAITGELFF

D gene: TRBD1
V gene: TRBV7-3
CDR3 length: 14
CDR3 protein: CASSATGGRDTIYF

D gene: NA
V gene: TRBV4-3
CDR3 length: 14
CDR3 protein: CASSQGFTGSVKFF

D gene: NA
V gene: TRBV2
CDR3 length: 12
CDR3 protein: CASSGQNYGYTF

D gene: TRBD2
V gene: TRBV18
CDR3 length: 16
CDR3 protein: CASSPGSGGHTYEQYF

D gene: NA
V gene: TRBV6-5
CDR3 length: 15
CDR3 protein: CASSYLGGLDSPLHF

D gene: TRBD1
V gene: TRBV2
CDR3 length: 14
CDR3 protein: CASSGADRATEAFF

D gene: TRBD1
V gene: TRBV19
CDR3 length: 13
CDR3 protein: CASSDRGHNEQFF

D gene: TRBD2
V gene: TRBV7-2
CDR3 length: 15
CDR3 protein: CASSSSGGAGNEQFF

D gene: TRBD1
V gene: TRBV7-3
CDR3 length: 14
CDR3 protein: CASSPGQGEHEQYF

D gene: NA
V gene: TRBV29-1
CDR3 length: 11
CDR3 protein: CSALTGTEAFF

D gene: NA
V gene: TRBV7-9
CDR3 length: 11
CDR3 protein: CASSWGAEQFF

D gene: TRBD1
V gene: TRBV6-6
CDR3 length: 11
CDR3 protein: CASSTGGGYTF

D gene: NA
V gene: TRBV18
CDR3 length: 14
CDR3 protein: CASSPKEGVQPQHF

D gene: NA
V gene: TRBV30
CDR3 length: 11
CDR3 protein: CAWIRPGGYTF

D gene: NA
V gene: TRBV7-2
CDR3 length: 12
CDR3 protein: CASSPWNTEAFF

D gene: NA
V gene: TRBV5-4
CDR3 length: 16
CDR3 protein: CASSVMGGSGNQPQHF